A single sample gave rise to the 22 T cell receptor beta chains below, sequenced in a study of cytomegalovirus exposure and HLA in healthy donors. PCR amplification relied on 60 Vbeta primers (plus 13 Jbeta primers). Here immunoSEQ multiplex PCR was the method, and the copy in TCRdb shows in-frame clones only, minus some. The data contain around 180,000 clones, 79% of them singletons. The sequencing input was PBMCs. The receptors shown here come from a woman in her 40s in good health and CMV-seronegative.

The genes are TRBV13 and TRBJ2-4; 10 bases agree with TRBD1. Germline CDR1 is PRHDT and CDR2 is FYEKMQ (reference sequence). Germline trimming cut 5 bases from V and 5 bases from J; bases unmatched to any gene: 3. There are 14 residues in the CDR3. DNA for the CDR3: TGTGCCAGCAGCCCCGGACAGGGGGAAAACATTCAGTACTTC. Its translation: CASSPGQGENIQYF.

With regard to this clone: Its ends do not fully match the called genes, so a read error is possible. This chain links TRBV5-4 with TRBJ2-5; 7 positions agree with TRBD1. Germline CDR1 reads SGHNT; CDR2 reads YYREEE (reference sequence). The CDR3 contains 15 residues. CDR3 DNA sequence: TGTGCCAGCAGCTACACTACAGGGGTGGTAGAGGCCCAGTACTTC. Translation: CASSYTTGVVEAQYF.

The chain recombines TRBV5-1 with TRBJ2-5, with 9 positions matching TRBD2. V shed 1 base and J 4 bases; nucleotides not matched to a gene: 8. The length of the CDR3 is 16 residues. Germline CDR1 SGHRS, CDR2 YFSETQ. The CDR3 DNA sequence: TGCGCCAGCAGCTTGCGGGTAGCGGGGGCCCGAGAGACCCAGTACTTC. The encoded protein is CASSLRVAGARETQYF.

This CDR3 reads CASSRGQEYGYTF. For the CDR3, the DNA is TGTGCCAGCAGTCGTGGACAGGAATATGGCTACACCTTC. The gene calls are TRBV7-8 and TRBJ1-2; TRBD1 aligns across 7 bases. Germline assignment: CDR1 SGHVS and CDR2 FQNEAQ. This CDR3 is built from 13 residues. The V segment lost 6 bases and the J segment 5 bases; nucleotides outside the gene matches: 6.

This clone came up a few times. V and J are TRBV2 and TRBJ2-1; maybe TRBD2 (5 bases). The germline V gene has CDR1 SNHLY and CDR2 FYNNEI. V was shortened by 6 bases and J by 13 bases, with 13 bases between the two germline ends. The CDR3 is 11 residues long. The CDR3 region is CASSLRDPQFF. DNA for the CDR3: TGTGCCAGCAGCCTCCGGGATCCTCAGTTCTTC. Combining the CDR3 with reference TRBV2 and TRBJ2-1 gives the whole variable domain EPEVTQTPSHQVTQMGQEVILRCVPISNHLYFYWYRQILGQKVEFLVSFYNNEISEKSEIFDDQFSVERPDGSNFTLKIRSTKLEDSAMYFCASSLRDPQFFGPGTRLTVL.

The gene calls are TRBV29-1 and TRBJ2-2; TRBD2 matches at 7 bases. Germline V gene sequence: CDR1 SQVTM, CDR2 ANQGSEA. The CDR3 runs 15 residues. Unmatched junction bases numbered 13, after V lost 6 bases and J lost 6 bases. CDR3 nucleotide sequence: TGCAGCGTGGGCCGGGCGGGAGCTGGTTCCGGGGAGCTGTTTTTT. Its translation: CSVGRAGAGSGELFF.

The gene calls are TRBV6-1 and TRBJ2-3; 7 bases are a match to TRBD2. Germline CDR1 MNHNS, CDR2 SASEGT. With V trimmed by 7 bases and J by 0 bases, 4 bases remained unmatched. This CDR3 has 14 amino acids. CDR3 in amino acids: CASTLAASTDTQYF. The CDR3 bases are TGTGCCAGCACCCTAGCGGCTAGCACAGATACGCAGTATTTT.

V usage is TRBV6-1 and J usage is TRBJ1-5, with a weak D call TRBD1 (6 bases). Germline CDR1 is MNHNS and CDR2 is SASEGT. Between the trimmed V and J ends, which lost 6 bases and 4 bases, there was a span of 16 bases. The CDR3 length is 15 residues. The CDR3 loop is CASSGSRGGNQPQHF. In DNA form, the CDR3 reads TGTGCCAGCAGCGGGTCGAGGGGGGGAAATCAGCCCCAGCATTTT.

The gene calls are TRBV10-3 and TRBJ2-7; D may be TRBD2 (6 bases). V was clipped by 2 bases and J by 0 bases, with 8 bases between them. Germline V gene data show CDR1 as ENHRY and CDR2 as SYGVKD. This CDR3 is built from 14 residues. CDR3 sequence (DNA): TGTGCCATCAGTGAGCGGGAGTCCTCCTACGAGCAGTACTTC. This encodes CAISERESSYEQYF.

V usage is TRBV5-1 and J usage is TRBJ2-2; possible D gene TRBD2, 5 bases. V dropped 7 bases and J dropped 1 base, with 14 bases sitting between them. CDR3 length: 15 amino acids. Per the germline V gene, CDR1 is SGHRS and CDR2 is YFSETQ. For the CDR3, the DNA is TGCGCCAGCTGCCCCCTCGAGGGGAACACCGGGGAGCTGTTTTTT. This sequence encodes CASCPLEGNTGELFF.

The rearrangement joins TRBV19 to TRBJ1-1; 11 nucleotides agree with TRBD1. This CDR3 region has 14 residues. Germline V CDR1 and CDR2: LNHDA, SQIVND (reference sequence). Losses at the gene ends were 5 bases for V and 4 bases for J; bases not matched to a gene: 3. The CDR3 protein is CASSFGTGGTEAFF. DNA for the CDR3: TGTGCCAGTAGTTTCGGGACAGGGGGCACTGAAGCTTTCTTT.

The gene calls are TRBV7-9 and TRBJ2-2; weak D call: TRBD2 (5 bases). Per germline, CDR1 SEHNR and CDR2 FQNEAQ (reference sequence). Trimming removed 1 base from V and 4 bases from J, with 7 bases in between. The CDR3 contains 14 residues. This CDR3 is CASSLGGSTGELFF. The CDR3 DNA reads as TGTGCCAGCAGCTTAGGAGGGAGCACCGGGGAGCTGTTTTTT.

The rearrangement uses TRBV19 and TRBJ1-2; 10 nucleotides agree with TRBD1. The ends lost 4 bases at V and 5 bases at J; junction bases unmatched: 10. The CDR3 sequence is 16 residues long. The germline gives CDR1 LNHDA, CDR2 SQIVND (reference sequence). Here the CDR3 DNA reads TGTGCCAGTAGTAAACCTTCGGGACAGGGGAGTTATGGCTACACCTTC. It specifies CASSKPSGQGSYGYTF.

For the CDR3, the DNA is TGTGCCAGCAGTGAAGGGGGAGGGATTAGCTATGGCTACACCTTC. It codes for CASSEGGGISYGYTF. This chain links TRBV6-1 with TRBJ1-2, with D uncertain. The CDR3 is made up of 15 amino acids. The V end was cut by 1 base, the J end by 4 bases, with 13 bases between. CDR1 is MNHNS and CDR2 is SASEGT in the germline V gene.

The V and J genes are TRBV15 and TRBJ2-5, with a weak D call TRBD1 (5 bases). The CDR3 is made up of 14 amino acids. V dropped 1 base and J dropped 2 bases, with 8 bases sitting between them. Germline CDR1 LNHNV, CDR2 YYDKDF (reference sequence). The CDR3 sequence is CATSRVDRQETQYF. The CDR3 DNA is TGTGCCACCAGCAGAGTCGACAGACAAGAGACCCAGTACTTC.

This chain uses TRBV19 with TRBJ1-1, with D unresolved. Germline assignment: CDR1 LNHDA and CDR2 SQIVND (reference sequence). Between the trimmed V and J ends, which lost 3 bases and 4 bases, there was a span of 15 bases. The CDR3 consists of 15 residues. The CDR3 spells CASSMGVGGGTEAFF. The CDR3 DNA reads as TGTGCCAGTAGTATGGGAGTGGGCGGAGGCACTGAAGCTTTCTTT.

In its sample, this clone was seen once. This chain joins TRBV19 and TRBJ1-4; D not resolved. Per the germline V gene, CDR1 is LNHDA and CDR2 is SQIVND (reference sequence). Trimming took 3 bases from V and 0 from J, leaving 23 bases between them. The CDR3 contains 20 residues. This CDR3 is CASSIILYTADIATNEKLFF. Here the CDR3 DNA reads TGTGCCAGTAGTATTATCCTTTACACAGCAGACATTGCAACTAATGAAAAACTGTTTTTT.

The chain employs TRBV15 and TRBJ1-2; 7 positions match TRBD1. In germline, CDR1 is LNHNV, CDR2 YYDKDF (reference sequence). V lost 3 bases to trimming and J lost 3 bases; unmatched junction nucleotides: 4. The CDR3 spans 14 residues. CDR3 protein: CATSSGQVHYGYTF. The CDR3 DNA reads as TGTGCCACCAGCAGCGGACAGGTTCACTATGGCTACACCTTC.

This rearrangement joins TRBV6-1 to TRBJ1-1; TRBD1 aligns across 7 bases. Per germline, CDR1 MNHNS and CDR2 SASEGT. Trimming removed 5 bases from V and 7 bases from J; junction bases left unmatched: 7. This CDR3 comprises 13 residues. This CDR3 reads CASSRARDSEAFF. CDR3 DNA: TGTGCCAGCAGTAGGGCCAGGGACAGTGAAGCTTTCTTT.

V usage is TRBV4-3 and J usage is TRBJ2-1, with D tentatively TRBD2 (6 bases). There are 16 residues in the CDR3. Germline V lookup: CDR1 LGHNA, CDR2 YSLEER. Between the trimmed V and J ends, which lost 3 bases and 0 bases, there was a span of 12 bases. CDR3 residues: CASSQTGTYSYNEQFF. CDR3 bases: TGCGCCAGCAGCCAGACTGGGACTTACTCCTACAATGAGCAGTTCTTC.

This sequence joins TRBV11-2 and TRBJ2-5, with TRBD2 matching over 16 bases. This CDR3 has 17 residues. Germline assignment: CDR1 SGHAT and CDR2 FQNNGV. V lost 5 bases and J lost 2; bases outside the gene matches: 5. CDR3 amino acids: CASSPGTSGRAQETQYF. For the CDR3, the DNA is TGTGCCAGCAGCCCGGGGACTAGCGGGAGGGCACAAGAGACCCAGTACTTC. Complete variable domain (other parts from reference TRBV11-2 and TRBJ2-5): EAGVAQSPRYKIIEKRQSVAFWCNPISGHATLYWYQQILGQGPKLLIQFQNNGVVDDSQLPKDRFSAERLKGVDSTLKIQPAKLEDSAVYLCASSPGTSGRAQETQYFGPGTRLLVL.

The chain joins TRBV5-1 to TRBJ1-2; no clear D. This CDR3 is built from 15 residues. Trimming cost V 4 bases and J 2 bases, with 15 bases left between them. CDR1 and CDR2 from the germline V gene are SGHRS and YFSETQ. The CDR3 spells CASSPSGGPNYGYTF. DNA of the CDR3: TGCGCCAGCAGCCCCAGCGGAGGGCCGAACTATGGCTACACCTTC.